One sample yielded the 12 T cell receptor beta chains listed below, sequenced in a study of shared clonotypes between healthy human individuals. TCRdb's copy holds only in-frame clones and misses some; the assay was immunoSEQ multiplex PCR. The table shows about 690,000 clones, with 90% occurring only once. Sequencing used memory CD8+ T cells from PBMCs. Documented subset: CD45RO+ cells pooled with CCR7-negative TemRA cells. The receptors derive from a man between 18 and 35 years old in good health. Some clones in this sample may be carry-over from other donors' samples.

This chain joins TRBV9 and TRBJ2-5; TRBD2 matches at 12 bases. The CDR3 contains 15 residues. Trimming at V came to 3 bases and at J to 7 bases, leaving 7 bases not matched to a gene. In germline, CDR1 is SGDLS, CDR2 YYNGEE. The CDR3 sequence: CASSGGLAGAGTQYF. The CDR3 coding sequence is TGTGCCAGCAGCGGGGGACTAGCGGGCGCGGGGACCCAGTACTTC.

The rearrangement links TRBV30 to TRBJ2-7, with D perhaps assigned TRBD1 or TRBD2 (5 bases each). V lost 2 bases, J lost 3 bases, and 8 bases lay in between. This CDR3 has 12 residues. Germline V lookup: CDR1 GTSNPN, CDR2 SVGIG (reference sequence). The CDR3, as DNA: TGTGCCTGGAGTTGGGGGAACTACGAGCAGTACTTC. Protein: CAWSWGNYEQYF.

The J gene is TRBJ2-7, the V gene TRBV4-3; D is possibly TRBD1 (5 bases). This CDR3 is built from 16 residues. Germline lookup yields CDR1 LGHNA and CDR2 YSLEER. Trimming cost V 0 bases and J 2 bases, with 14 bases left between them. This CDR3 reads CASSQDLRQTAYEQYF. DNA of the CDR3: TGCGCCAGCAGCCAAGATCTCCGGCAGACAGCCTACGAGCAGTACTTC.

This chain joins TRBV15 and TRBJ2-5, with D hard to call. V dropped 5 bases and J dropped 4 bases, with 8 bases sitting between them. This CDR3 is built from 12 residues. Germline V CDR1 and CDR2: LNHNV, YYDKDF (reference sequence). The CDR3 loop reads CATSPPTETQYF. The DNA for the CDR3 is TGTGCCACCAGCCCCCCTACAGAGACCCAGTACTTC.

The CDR3, as DNA: TGTGCCACCAGCAGAAGGGGACTCTCCTACGAGCAGTACTTC. This gives the protein CATSRRGLSYEQYF. The chain links TRBV15 to TRBJ2-7; possibly TRBD2 for D (6 bases). The CDR3 covers 14 residues. Trimming pared 2 bases from V and 0 bases from J, leaving 8 bases between. The germline CDR1 and CDR2 sequences are LNHNV and YYDKDF (reference sequence).

The J gene is TRBJ2-1, the V gene TRBV5-6, with D perhaps being TRBD1 or TRBD2 (5 bases each). Germline CDR1 SGHDT, CDR2 YYEEEE. V was cut by 3 bases and J by 0 bases, with 13 bases left in between. This CDR3 has 16 residues. CDR3 sequence: CASSWGTGSSYNEQFF. The CDR3, as DNA: TGTGCCAGCAGCTGGGGCACGGGGAGCTCCTACAATGAGCAGTTCTTC.

The CDR3 DNA reads TGCGCCAGCAGCCAAGATCAGCGGGAGGGGACACGGCAGTTCTTC. This sequence encodes CASSQDQREGTRQFF. V usage is TRBV4-1 and J usage is TRBJ2-1, with 10 bases lining up with TRBD2. CDR1 MGHRA and CDR2 YSYEKL come from the germline V gene. The CDR3 is 15 amino acids. The J segment lost 12 bases and the V segment lost 0 bases, leaving 8 bases of the junction unmatched.

The chain links TRBV18 to TRBJ2-7, with D perhaps matching TRBD1 or TRBD2 (5 bases each). The V gene's germline CDR1 is KGHSH and CDR2 LQKENI. CDR3 length: 12 residues. V lost 6 bases to trimming and J lost 5 bases, with 11 bases between them. CDR3 sequence reads: CASSTVGDEQYF. Written as DNA, the CDR3 is TGTGCCAGCTCGACAGTCGGGGACGAGCAGTACTTC.

V usage is TRBV28 and J usage is TRBJ2-1; the D gene is possibly TRBD2 (5 bases). Trimming pared 8 bases from V and 0 bases from J, leaving 17 bases between. This CDR3 region has 16 residues. Germline V gene lookup returns CDR1 MDHEN and CDR2 SYDVKM. CDR3 sequence reads: CASEGERESSYNEQFF. Written as DNA, the CDR3 is TGTGCCAGCGAGGGAGAAAGGGAGAGCTCCTACAATGAGCAGTTCTTC. Full variable domain (remainder filled in from reference TRBV28 and TRBJ2-1): DVKVTQSSRYLVKRTGEKVFLECVQDMDHENMFWYRQDPGLGLRLIYFSYDVKMKEKGDIPEGYSVSREKKERFSLILESASTNQTSMYLCASEGERESSYNEQFFGPGTRLTVL.

This chain links TRBV7-9 with TRBJ1-5; D uncertain. V was cut by 1 base and J by 0 bases, with 16 bases left in between. Germline-derived CDR1 and CDR2 are SEHNR and FQNEAQ (reference sequence). The CDR3 contains 18 residues. CDR3 loop: CASSLDPGYGYSNQPQHF. In nucleotides, the CDR3 is TGTGCCAGCAGCTTAGATCCCGGCTATGGCTATAGCAATCAGCCCCAGCATTTT.

The genes are TRBV30 and TRBJ2-7; D might be TRBD1 (6 bases). The germline gives CDR1 GTSNPN, CDR2 SVGIG (reference sequence). The ends were cut back, 1 base at V and 0 bases at J, with 10 bases in the middle. The CDR3 loop spans 14 amino acids. CDR3 nucleotide sequence: TGTGCCTGGAGTGCAGGGGCCCTCTCCTACGAGCAGTACTTC. Encoded protein: CAWSAGALSYEQYF.

This sequence joins TRBV7-6 and TRBJ2-6; tentatively, D is TRBD1 or TRBD2 (5 bases each). The CDR3 totals 18 residues. Looked up from germline, CDR1 is SGHVS and CDR2 is FNYEAQ. Trimming pared 1 base from V and 0 bases from J, leaving 13 bases between. CDR3: CASSLVPGPYSGANVLTF. DNA of the CDR3: TGTGCCAGCAGCTTAGTGCCGGGACCGTACTCTGGGGCCAACGTCCTGACTTTC. Drawing the rest from reference TRBV7-6 and TRBJ2-6, the complete variable domain is GAGVSQSPRYKVTKRGQDVALRCDPISGHVSLYWYRQALGQGPEFLTYFNYEAQQDKSGLPNDRFSAERPEGSISTLTIQRTEQRDSAMYRCASSLVPGPYSGANVLTFGAGSRLTVL.